The 25 T cell receptor beta chains reported below all come from one sample, sequenced in a study of cytomegalovirus exposure and HLA in healthy donors. PCR amplification relied on 60 Vbeta primers (plus 13 Jbeta primers). Sequencing was performed with immunoSEQ multiplex PCR; in TCRdb, only in-frame clones are kept and a portion is missing. The sample table sets out roughly 50,000 clones. Input material: PBMCs. The receptors were sampled from a male donor in good health and CMV-seropositive.

The J gene is TRBJ1-5, the V gene TRBV19, with D hard to call. Trimming removed 4 bases at V and 6 bases at J, with 16 bases between. There are 15 residues in the CDR3. Germline V gene sequence: CDR1 LNHDA, CDR2 SQIVND (reference sequence). The CDR3 region has the DNA TGTGCCAGTAGTACTCGTGAGTTAATGCGTCAGCCCCAGCATTTT. Protein sequence: CASSTRELMRQPQHF.

Concerning this clone: The germline gene is not matched at one end of the junction; a read error may be the cause. The CDR3, as DNA: TGCGCCAGCAGCCGTCTGGGACTAGGGGCGGAGACTCAGTACTTC. It translates to CASSRLGLGAETQYF. The chain employs TRBV4-1 and TRBJ2-5; 8 bases align to TRBD2. Germline V gene sequence: CDR1 MGHRA, CDR2 YSYEKL. The CDR3 runs 15 residues.

V gene TRBV19 combines with J gene TRBJ1-2, with unresolved D. V gave up 3 bases and J gave up 0 bases, with 8 bases separating them. CDR3 size: 14 residues. CDR1 LNHDA and CDR2 SQIVND come from the germline V gene (reference sequence). The chain's CDR3 is CASSISVTNYGYTF. The CDR3 DNA reads as TGTGCCAGTAGTATCAGTGTAACTAACTATGGCTACACCTTC.

The chain employs TRBV27 and TRBJ2-5, with 9 bases identical to TRBD2. Germline V CDR1 and CDR2: MNHEY, SMNVEV (reference sequence). The V and J ends lost 1 base and 3 bases, in that order; junction bases with no gene match: 9. The CDR3 loop spans 17 amino acids. CDR3 DNA: TGTGCCAGCAGTTTATTAGACCCGGCTAGCGGGGAAGAGACCCAGTACTTC. Translated, it gives CASSLLDPASGEETQYF.

The rearrangement links TRBV27 to TRBJ2-5; possibly TRBD2 for D (6 bases). Germline CDR1 and CDR2: MNHEY and SMNVEV (reference sequence). This CDR3 spans 16 amino acids. V gave up 4 bases and J gave up 0 bases, with 15 bases separating them. In nucleotides, the CDR3 is TGTGCCAGCAGTTCCCCCCGGGGGACTGACCAAGAGACCCAGTACTTC. This codes for CASSSPRGTDQETQYF.

V and J are TRBV6-1 and TRBJ1-2, with 7 bases identical to TRBD1. The V and J ends lost 4 bases and 7 bases, in that order; junction bases with no gene match: 15. The length of the CDR3 is 16 residues. Germline CDR1 is MNHNS and CDR2 is SASEGT. CDR3: CASSVNRGLWKAGYTF. As DNA, the CDR3 is TGTGCCAGCAGTGTCAACAGGGGACTGTGGAAGGCTGGCTACACCTTC.

The chain links TRBV7-9 to TRBJ2-1, with 8 bases fitting TRBD1. The germline CDR1 and CDR2 sequences are SEHNR and FQNEAQ (reference sequence). The CDR3 runs to 15 residues. Losses at the gene ends were 4 bases for V and 8 bases for J; bases not matched to a gene: 10. The DNA of the CDR3 is TGTGCCAGCAGCTGGGGACAGGCGGCAACCCATGAGCAGTTCTTC. As protein: CASSWGQAATHEQFF.

The chain combines TRBV19 with TRBJ2-3, with 8 bases matching TRBD1. The CDR3 runs to 14 residues. The germline V gene has CDR1 LNHDA and CDR2 SQIVND (reference sequence). The V and J ends lost 6 bases and 2 bases, in that order; junction bases with no gene match: 4. CDR3 sequence: CASSQDRDTDTQYF. The CDR3 bases are TGTGCCAGTAGCCAGGACAGGGACACAGATACGCAGTATTTT. Combining the CDR3 with reference TRBV19 and TRBJ2-3 gives the whole variable domain DGGITQSPKYLFRKEGQNVTLSCEQNLNHDAMYWYRQDPGQGLRLIYYSQIVNDFQKGDIAEGYSVSREKKESFPLTVTSAQKNPTAFYLCASSQDRDTDTQYFGPGTRLTVL.

The rearrangement links TRBV7-6 to TRBJ2-1; D is perhaps TRBD2 (5 bases). This CDR3 region has 15 residues. Germline V lookup: CDR1 SGHVS, CDR2 FNYEAQ. Between the trimmed V and J ends, which lost 0 bases and 0 bases, there was a span of 6 bases. CDR3 coding DNA: TGTGCCAGCAGCTTAGCCGGGGTCTCCTACAATGAGCAGTTCTTC. Translated, it gives CASSLAGVSYNEQFF.

This chain links TRBV13 with TRBJ2-2; D is unresolved. CDR1 and CDR2 (germline): PRHDT, FYEKMQ (reference sequence). The germline V and J ends were trimmed by 0 bases and 10 bases, with 6 bases remaining between them. The CDR3 covers 12 residues. The CDR3 loop reads CASSLGRQELFF. The CDR3 DNA is TGTGCCAGCAGCTTAGGCCGACAGGAGCTGTTTTTT. The entire variable domain, with the rest obtained from reference TRBV13 and TRBJ2-2, is as follows: AAGVIQSPRHLIKEKRETATLKCYPIPRHDTVYWYQQGPGQDPQFLISFYEKMQSDKGSIPDRFSAQQFSDYHSELNMSSLELGDSALYFCASSLGRQELFFGEGSRLTVL.

This chain connects TRBV29-1 to TRBJ2-7; TRBD2 agrees at 7 bases. The CDR3 runs 12 residues. CDR1 is SQVTM and CDR2 is ANQGSEA in the germline V gene. Trimming at V came to 5 bases and at J to 5 bases, leaving 6 bases not matched to a gene. The CDR3 nucleotides read TGCAGCGTTACCGGGACTATTAACGAGCAGTACTTC. Its protein is CSVTGTINEQYF.

This rearrangement joins TRBV30 to TRBJ1-3; 7 bases align to TRBD1. J was trimmed by 0 bases and V by 2 bases; bases with no gene match: 1. CDR1 and CDR2 (germline): GTSNPN, SVGIG (reference sequence). The CDR3 is 14 residues long. CDR3 DNA: TGTGCCTGGAGTACAGGGGCCTCTGGAAACACCATATATTTT. Protein product: CAWSTGASGNTIYF.

The chain joins TRBV4-2 to TRBJ2-3; no firm D call. With 1 base removed from V and 2 bases from J, the gap between germline ends came to 16 bases. The CDR3 length is 17 residues. CDR1 is LGHNA, CDR2 YNFKEQ, per germline. The CDR3 bases are TGTGCCAGCAGCCAAGGATTGAGCGCGGCCTACACAGATACGCAGTATTTT. Translation gives CASSQGLSAAYTDTQYF.

The V and J genes are TRBV4-1 and TRBJ1-2; D ambiguous. The V gene lost 4 bases and the J gene lost 2 bases, with 14 bases spanning the gap. Germline CDR1 MGHRA, CDR2 YSYEKL. This CDR3 is 15 amino acids long. CDR3 amino acids: CASSPVRTGNYGYTF. CDR3 in DNA: TGCGCCAGCAGCCCGGTACGGACGGGAAACTATGGCTACACCTTC.

The chain carries TRBV14 and TRBJ2-7, with D perhaps matching TRBD1 (6 bases). Germline V CDR1 and CDR2: SGHDN, FVKESK. V lost 0 bases and J lost 2, with 8 bases in between. This CDR3 has 14 amino acids. CDR3 residues: CASSQDRGTYEQYF. As DNA, the CDR3 is TGTGCCAGCAGCCAAGACAGGGGAACCTACGAGCAGTACTTC.

The chain has TRBV28 and TRBJ2-3; no definite D call. The CDR3 extends over 14 amino acids. The germline V gene encodes CDR1 MDHEN and CDR2 SYDVKM. The V end was cut by 6 bases, the J end by 0 bases, with 10 bases between. The CDR3 spells CASSRVGSTDTQYF. CDR3 nucleotide sequence: TGTGCCAGCAGCCGTGTGGGCAGCACAGATACGCAGTATTTT.

The chain is built from TRBV2 and TRBJ2-3; no clear D. The CDR3 runs to 14 residues. CDR1 is SNHLY and CDR2 is FYNNEI in the germline V gene. The germline V and J ends were trimmed by 6 bases and 1 base, with 11 bases remaining between them. Here the CDR3 DNA reads TGTGCCAGCAGAGACACGATAGGCACAGATACGCAGTATTTT. It translates to CASRDTIGTDTQYF.

The chain couples TRBV7-2 to TRBJ2-1; a weak D match, TRBD1 (5 bases). The germline gives CDR1 SGHTA, CDR2 FQGNSA. Trimming stripped 6 bases from V and 4 bases from J, with 10 bases between. This CDR3 region has 13 residues. The CDR3 loop is CASRGLGYNEQFF. The CDR3 nucleotides are TGTGCCAGCAGGGGGCTTGGTTACAATGAGCAGTTCTTC.

The J gene is TRBJ1-4, the V gene TRBV10-3; no reliable D call. This CDR3 comprises 15 residues. The V end lost 0 bases, the J end lost 0 bases, and 5 bases lay between the germline ends. Germline CDR1 ENHRY, CDR2 SYGVKD. The CDR3 sequence is CAISESRPTNEKLFF. CDR3 nucleotides: TGTGCCATCAGTGAGTCCAGGCCAACTAATGAAAAACTGTTTTTT.

The chain uses TRBV6-5 and TRBJ2-1, with D perhaps TRBD1 (5 bases). Germline CDR1 is MNHEY and CDR2 is SVGAGI. Trimming took 0 bases from V and 1 from J, leaving 10 bases between them. The CDR3 consists of 16 residues. CDR3 coding DNA: TGTGCCAGCAGTTACTCGCGCCAGGGTTCCTACAATGAGCAGTTCTTC. This gives the protein CASSYSRQGSYNEQFF.

The rearrangement joins TRBV28 to TRBJ1-1; 11 bases map to TRBD1. The V gene's germline CDR1 is MDHEN and CDR2 SYDVKM. The CDR3 consists of 16 residues. J was trimmed by 4 bases and V by 7 bases; bases with no gene match: 11. The CDR3 reads CASTQDRGHEGTEAFF. Here the CDR3 DNA reads TGTGCCAGCACACAGGACAGGGGGCATGAGGGCACTGAAGCTTTCTTT.

The CDR3 region is CASSQETGPTNEKLFF. The CDR3, as DNA: TGCGCCAGCAGCCAAGAAACGGGTCCAACTAATGAAAAACTGTTTTTT. The chain has TRBV4-1 and TRBJ1-4; D not resolved. V lost 0 bases to trimming and J lost 0 bases, with 8 bases between them. Looked up from germline, CDR1 is MGHRA and CDR2 is YSYEKL. This CDR3 region has 16 residues.

The V gene is TRBV6-5, the J gene TRBJ2-2; D possibly corresponds to TRBD2 (7 bases). The V gene's germline CDR1 is MNHEY and CDR2 SVGAGI. The CDR3 has 16 amino acids. Trimming took 0 bases from V and 6 from J, leaving 14 bases between them. The CDR3 region is CASSYSGGAVAGELFF. Written as DNA, the CDR3 is TGTGCCAGCAGTTACTCTGGGGGGGCCGTTGCCGGGGAGCTGTTTTTT.

In DNA, the CDR3 is TGTGCCAGCAGCGTCGGACTAGCGGGGATGACAGATACGCAGTATTTT. It specifies CASSVGLAGMTDTQYF. This chain links TRBV9 with TRBJ2-3; TRBD2 matches at 12 bases. The germline V gene encodes CDR1 SGDLS and CDR2 YYNGEE. CDR3 length: 16 amino acids. Trimming removed 2 bases from V and 3 bases from J; junction bases left unmatched: 4.

The CDR3 here is CASTRDRGPFNEQYF. The CDR3 DNA is TGTGCCAGCACCCGGGACAGGGGACCTTTCAACGAGCAGTACTTC. The chain is built from TRBV7-8 and TRBJ2-7, with 10 bases aligning to TRBD1. From germline, CDR1 is SGHVS and CDR2 FQNEAQ. This CDR3 is built from 15 residues. V was clipped by 7 bases and J by 5 bases; unmatched bases: 11.